This TCR beta chain was sequenced in a study of a mutant IDH1 vaccine in newly diagnosed glioma. A remark on this clone: Its antigen remains unidentified.

The V end lost 5 bases, the J end lost 2 bases, and 12 bases lay between the germline ends. The CDR3 totals 13 residues. Germline V lookup: CDR1 SQVTM, CDR2 ANQGSEA. Measured with immunoSEQ multiplex PCR; TCRdb has only the in-frame clones, and not every one. There are about 69,000 clones in the sample; more than 75% occur only once, and about 2% lies in the top ten. Study-wide results and limits: Changes to the top peripheral T cell clonotypes appeared unrelated to pseudoprogression.

Time point denoted: week 35, safety follow-up. One vaccine dose held 300 ug of mutant IDH1 20-mer peptide and came with topical imiquimod. Scheduled for weeks 1, 3, 5, 7, 11, 15, 19 and 23, eight vaccinations were given to patients. Donors had new WHO grade 3 or 4 IDH1-mutant, ATRX-lost astrocytomas. The receptor's source is a man aged 25 to 40 with glioma. The starting material was PBMCs, obtained from a glioma patient whose treatment included an IDH1 peptide vaccine. The chain couples TRBV29-1 to TRBJ1-2; D might be TRBD1 (5 bases). CDR3 loop: CSVRSRGNYGYTF. The CDR3, as DNA: TGCAGCGTTAGGTCTCGGGGGAACTATGGCTACACCTTC.